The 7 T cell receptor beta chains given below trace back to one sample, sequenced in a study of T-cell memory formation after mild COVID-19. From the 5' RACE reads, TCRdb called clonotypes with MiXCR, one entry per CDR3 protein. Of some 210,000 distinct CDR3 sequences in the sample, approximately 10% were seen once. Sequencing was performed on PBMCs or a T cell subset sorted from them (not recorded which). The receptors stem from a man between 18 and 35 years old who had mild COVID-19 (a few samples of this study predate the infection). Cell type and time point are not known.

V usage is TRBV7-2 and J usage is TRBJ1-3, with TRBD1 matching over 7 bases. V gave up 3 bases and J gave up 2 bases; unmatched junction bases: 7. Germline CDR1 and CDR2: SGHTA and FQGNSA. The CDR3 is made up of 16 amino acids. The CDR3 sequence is CASSLTPGQPGNTIYF. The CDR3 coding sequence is TGTGCCAGCAGCTTGACCCCGGGACAGCCTGGAAACACCATATATTTT.

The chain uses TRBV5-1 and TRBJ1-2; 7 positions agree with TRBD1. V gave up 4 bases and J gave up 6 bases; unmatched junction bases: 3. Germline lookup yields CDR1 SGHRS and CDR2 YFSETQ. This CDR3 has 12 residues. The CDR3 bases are TGCGCCAGCAGCGCACAGGGGAATGGCTACACCTTC. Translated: CASSAQGNGYTF.

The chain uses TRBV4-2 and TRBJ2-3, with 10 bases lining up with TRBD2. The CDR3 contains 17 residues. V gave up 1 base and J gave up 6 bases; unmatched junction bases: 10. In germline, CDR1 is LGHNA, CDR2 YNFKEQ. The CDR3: CASSQGSGGALGDTQYF. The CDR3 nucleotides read TGTGCCAGCAGCCAAGGAAGCGGGGGGGCCTTAGGGGATACGCAGTATTTT.

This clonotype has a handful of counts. The CDR3 reads CASSSQGSVNSPLHF. For the CDR3, the DNA is TGTGCCAGCAGCTCCCAGGGTTCCGTGAATTCACCCCTCCACTTT. The chain is built from TRBV12-3 or TRBV12-4 and TRBJ1-6; D possibly corresponds to TRBD1 (5 bases). With 6 bases removed from V and 7 bases from J, the gap between germline ends came to 16 bases. This CDR3 spans 15 amino acids.

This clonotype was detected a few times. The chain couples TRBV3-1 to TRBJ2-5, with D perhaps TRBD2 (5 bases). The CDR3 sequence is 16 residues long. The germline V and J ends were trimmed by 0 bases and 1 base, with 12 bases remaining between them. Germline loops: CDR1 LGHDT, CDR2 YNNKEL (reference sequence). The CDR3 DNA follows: TGTGCCAGCAGCCAAGAAGGAGGCGGGCTCCAAGAGACCCAGTACTTC. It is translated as CASSQEGGGLQETQYF.

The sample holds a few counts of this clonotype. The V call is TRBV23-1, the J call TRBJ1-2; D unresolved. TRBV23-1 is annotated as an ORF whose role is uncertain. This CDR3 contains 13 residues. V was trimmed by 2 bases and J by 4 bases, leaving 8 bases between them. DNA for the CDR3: TGCGCCAGCAGTCAAGGGCAAGCCTATGGCTACACCTTC. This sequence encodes CASSQGQAYGYTF.

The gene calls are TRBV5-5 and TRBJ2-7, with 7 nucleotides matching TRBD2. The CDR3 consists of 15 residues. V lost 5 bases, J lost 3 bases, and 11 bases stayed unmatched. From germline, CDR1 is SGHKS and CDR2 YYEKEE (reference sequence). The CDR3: CASSLPGRGIYEQYV. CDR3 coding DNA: TGTGCCAGCAGTTTGCCTGGGCGGGGGATCTACGAGCAGTACGTC.